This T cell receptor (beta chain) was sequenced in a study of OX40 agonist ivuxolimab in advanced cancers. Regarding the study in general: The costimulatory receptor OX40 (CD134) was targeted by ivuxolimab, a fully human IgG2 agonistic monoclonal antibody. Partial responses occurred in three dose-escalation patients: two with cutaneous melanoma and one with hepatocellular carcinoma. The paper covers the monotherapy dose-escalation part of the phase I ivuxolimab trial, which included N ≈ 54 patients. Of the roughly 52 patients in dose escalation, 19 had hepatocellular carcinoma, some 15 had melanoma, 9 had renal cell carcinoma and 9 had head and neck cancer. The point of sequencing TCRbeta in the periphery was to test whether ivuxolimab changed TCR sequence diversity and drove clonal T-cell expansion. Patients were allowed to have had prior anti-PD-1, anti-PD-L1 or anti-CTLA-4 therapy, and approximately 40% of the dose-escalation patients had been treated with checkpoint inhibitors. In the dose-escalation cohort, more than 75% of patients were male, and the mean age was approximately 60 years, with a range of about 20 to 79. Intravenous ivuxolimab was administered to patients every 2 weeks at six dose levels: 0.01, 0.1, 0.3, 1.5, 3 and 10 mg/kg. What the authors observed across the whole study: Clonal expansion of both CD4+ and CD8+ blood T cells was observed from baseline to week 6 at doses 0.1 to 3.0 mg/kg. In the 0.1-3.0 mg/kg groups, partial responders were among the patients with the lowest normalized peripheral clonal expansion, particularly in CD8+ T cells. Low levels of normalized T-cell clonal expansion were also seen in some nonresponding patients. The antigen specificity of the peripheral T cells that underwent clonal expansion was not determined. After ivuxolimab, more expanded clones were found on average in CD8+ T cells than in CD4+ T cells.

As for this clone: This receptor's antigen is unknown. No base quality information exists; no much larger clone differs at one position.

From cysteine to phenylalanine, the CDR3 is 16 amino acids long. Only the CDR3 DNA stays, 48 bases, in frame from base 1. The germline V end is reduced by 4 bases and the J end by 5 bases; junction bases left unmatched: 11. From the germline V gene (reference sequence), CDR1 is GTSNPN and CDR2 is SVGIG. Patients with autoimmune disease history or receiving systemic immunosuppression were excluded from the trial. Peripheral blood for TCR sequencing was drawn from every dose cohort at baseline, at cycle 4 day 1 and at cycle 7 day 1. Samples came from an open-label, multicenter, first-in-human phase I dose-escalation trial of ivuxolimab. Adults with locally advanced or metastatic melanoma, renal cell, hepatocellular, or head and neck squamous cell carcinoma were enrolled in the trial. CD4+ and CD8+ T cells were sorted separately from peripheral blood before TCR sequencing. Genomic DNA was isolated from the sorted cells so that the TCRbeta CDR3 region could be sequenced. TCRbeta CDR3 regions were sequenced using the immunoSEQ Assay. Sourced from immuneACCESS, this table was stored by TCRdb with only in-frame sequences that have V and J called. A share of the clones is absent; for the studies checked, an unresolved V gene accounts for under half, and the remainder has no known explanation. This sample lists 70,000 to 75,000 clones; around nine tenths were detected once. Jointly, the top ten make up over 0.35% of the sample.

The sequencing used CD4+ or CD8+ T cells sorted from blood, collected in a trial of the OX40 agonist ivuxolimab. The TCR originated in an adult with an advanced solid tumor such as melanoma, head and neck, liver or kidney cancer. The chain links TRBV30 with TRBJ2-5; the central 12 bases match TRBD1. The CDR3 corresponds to CAWNRGQGALRETQYF. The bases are TGTGCCTGGAACCGGGGACAGGGGGCGCTGAGGGAGACCCAGTACTTC.